The T cell receptor (beta chain) under discussion was sequenced for a study of T cell responses to AZD1222 COVID-19 vaccine. Overall study findings and caveats: Donors skewed white British and female; clonal diversity was possibly underestimated. After the peak T cell response, and only then, were repertoires sampled. Targets within unmutated variant regions were reportedly found for nearly half of spike-specific TCRs.

TCRdb keeps only in-frame clones here, not all; method: immunoSEQ multiplex PCR. This table has 200,000 to 300,000 clones, approximately 93% appearing once. Germline loops: CDR1 LGHNA, CDR2 YNFKEQ. V was cut by 3 bases and J by 0 bases, with 15 bases left in between. The CDR3 consists of 16 residues. Comment on this clone: Antigen specificity is unknown.

This chain uses TRBV4-2 with TRBJ2-7, with D tentatively TRBD2 (5 bases). Sequencing was performed on peripheral blood, taken on day 0 of AZD1222 vaccination. This TCR was sampled from an adult in good health. The CDR3 here is CASSQAVSAYSYEQYF. The CDR3 nucleotides are TGTGCCAGCAGCCAGGCCGTTAGCGCATACTCCTACGAGCAGTACTTC.